A selection of T cell receptor beta chains follows, all from one sample in a study of human CD8 memory T cell subsets. One entry per CDR3 protein, without DNA, is what TCRdb gives after re-calling the 5' RACE reads. Recorded for this sample: around 7,300 distinct CDR3 sequences. The sample consisted of CD8+ T cells from PBMCs. Receptors originate from a human donor in good health. Both conserved end residues are part of each CDR3. Each record gives: J gene, V gene, clone size, CDR3 protein. Part of the rows lack a size; the others show once, few, many or a class for expanded clones.

TRBJ1-2 TRBV7-2 medium-sized CASSLGAGKDGYTF
TRBJ1-2 TRBV27 - CASSSSPGQINYGYTF
TRBJ2-7 TRBV28 - CASSFPGDYEQYF
TRBJ2-1 TRBV7-8 medium-sized CASSPFSGGAANEQFF
TRBJ2-2 TRBV4-3 - CASSQDQPIIRRTGELFF
TRBJ2-1 TRBV20-1 - CSANPILAGGRNEQFF
TRBJ1-2 TRBV5-1 medium-sized CASSPGTADIYGYTF
TRBJ1-5 TRBV21-1 - CASSRRRIYQPQHF
TRBJ2-2 TRBV21-1 - CASSKPGTLSGELFF
TRBJ2-1 TRBV6-2/TRBV6-3 - CASREEGAYNEQFF
TRBJ2-1 TRBV7-9 medium-sized CASSPRGTGGYNEQFF
TRBJ1-1 TRBV3-1 - CASSATGLNTEAFF
TRBJ2-5 TRBV20-1 medium-sized CSASSWGDGETQYF
TRBJ1-2 TRBV20-1 - CSAEGLGGALLNYGYTF
TRBJ2-5 TRBV28 - CASSLRTSGSQETQYF
TRBJ2-1 TRBV6-4 - CASSDSTSGSNEQFF
TRBJ1-2 TRBV19 - CASSLRTANYGYTF
TRBJ2-5 TRBV15 - CATSRERKETQYF
TRBJ1-4 TRBV6-6 large CASSLSEKLFF
TRBJ2-1 TRBV4-3 - CASSHTALSNEQFF
TRBJ2-1 TRBV28 - CASSFTRIGEQFF
TRBJ2-1 TRBV30 - CAWSGPGDEQFF
TRBJ1-5 TRBV19 - CASSPGTASNQPQHF
TRBJ2-5 TRBV6-1 - CASSEAPGGTGDGETQYF
TRBJ1-1 TRBV19 - CASRTLDSPLDTEAFF
TRBJ2-7 TRBV28 - CASSLITPARDRAVHEQYF
TRBJ1-1 TRBV28 - CASQRTEGLNTEAFF
TRBJ2-5 TRBV11-3 - CASSLRLGETQYF
TRBJ2-7 TRBV6-5 - CASSNPGWEQYF
TRBJ2-3 TRBV20-1 - CSAWNRGTDTQYF
TRBJ2-1 TRBV4-1 - CASSLEREQFF
TRBJ2-5 TRBV24-1 - CATSDRSQETQYF
TRBJ1-1 TRBV29-1 medium-sized CSGSGQLNTEAFF
TRBJ1-6 TRBV11-2 - CASSLGHKDNSPLHF
TRBJ2-3 TRBV20-1 - CSVKRAQGWEGDTQYF
TRBJ1-4 TRBV28 - CASSPGDLTNEKLFF
TRBJ1-1 TRBV13 - CASSPSGPETEAFF
TRBJ2-3 TRBV18 - CASSPIRTGTGGTDTQYF
TRBJ2-5 TRBV30 - CAWRDLQGRLWETQYF
TRBJ2-1 TRBV12-3/TRBV12-4 medium-sized CASTLAREDYYNEQFF
TRBJ1-5 TRBV7-9 medium-sized CASSFEGGTNQPQHF
TRBJ2-2 TRBV2 - CASSEWIRDTGELFF
TRBJ2-1 TRBV28 - CASSRSENEQFF
TRBJ1-3 TRBV28 - CASSLGQGYGNTIYF
TRBJ2-7 TRBV4-3 - CASSPDSLSSYEQYF
TRBJ2-7 TRBV13 medium-sized CASSQQGTEQYF
TRBJ2-2 TRBV4-2 - CASSQDRGPGELFF
TRBJ1-1 TRBV12-3/TRBV12-4 - CASQAGNTEAFF
TRBJ1-2 TRBV14 medium-sized CASSQGGAGYGYTF
TRBJ2-7 TRBV6-2/TRBV6-3 - CASSWSTSYEQYF
TRBJ2-3 TRBV12-3/TRBV12-4 - CASSLGLSSTDTQYF